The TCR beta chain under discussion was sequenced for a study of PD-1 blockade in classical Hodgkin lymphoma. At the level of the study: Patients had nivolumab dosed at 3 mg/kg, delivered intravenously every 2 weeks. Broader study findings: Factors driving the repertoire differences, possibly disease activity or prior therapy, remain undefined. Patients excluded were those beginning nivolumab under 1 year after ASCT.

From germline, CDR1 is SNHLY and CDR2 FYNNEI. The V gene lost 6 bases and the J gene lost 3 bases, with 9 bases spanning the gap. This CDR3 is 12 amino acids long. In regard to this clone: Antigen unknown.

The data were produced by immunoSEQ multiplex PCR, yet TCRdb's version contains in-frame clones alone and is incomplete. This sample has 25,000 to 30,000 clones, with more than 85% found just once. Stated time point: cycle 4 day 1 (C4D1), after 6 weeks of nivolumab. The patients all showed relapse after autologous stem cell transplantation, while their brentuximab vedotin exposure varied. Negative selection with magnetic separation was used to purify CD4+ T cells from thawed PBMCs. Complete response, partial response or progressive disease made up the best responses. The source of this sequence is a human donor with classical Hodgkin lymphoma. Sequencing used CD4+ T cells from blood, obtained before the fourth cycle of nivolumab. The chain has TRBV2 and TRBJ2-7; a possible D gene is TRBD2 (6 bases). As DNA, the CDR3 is TGTGCCAGCAGGGGGGGAGTCTACGAGCAGTACTTC. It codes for CASRGGVYEQYF.